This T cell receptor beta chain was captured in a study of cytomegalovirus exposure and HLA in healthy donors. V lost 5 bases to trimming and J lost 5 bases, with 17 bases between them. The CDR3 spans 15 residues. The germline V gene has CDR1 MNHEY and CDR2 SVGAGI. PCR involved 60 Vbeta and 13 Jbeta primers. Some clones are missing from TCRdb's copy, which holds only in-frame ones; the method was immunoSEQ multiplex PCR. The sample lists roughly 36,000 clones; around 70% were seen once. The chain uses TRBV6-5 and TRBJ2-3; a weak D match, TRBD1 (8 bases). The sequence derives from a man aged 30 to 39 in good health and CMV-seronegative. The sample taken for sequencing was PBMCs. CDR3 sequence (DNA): TGTGCCAGCAGTAAACAGGGGGGGCCTATAGATACGCAGTATTTT. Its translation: CASSKQGGPIDTQYF.